This passage covers 30 T cell receptor beta chains from one sample sequenced in a study of T cells of healthy individuals. TCRdb analysed the 5' RACE reads with MiXCR anew, one entry per CDR3 protein. The top ten clones hold around 4.6% of a sample with tens of thousands of distinct CDR3 sequences, about 17% of them seen once. These TCRs come from a human donor in good health.

The V call is TRBV30, the J call TRBJ1-1; TRBD1 might be the D (5 bases). Germline V lookup: CDR1 GTSNPN, CDR2 SVGIG (reference sequence). The germline V and J ends were trimmed by 0 bases and 5 bases, with 16 bases remaining between them. The CDR3 extends over 15 amino acids. The DNA of the CDR3 is TGTGCCTGGAGTGTAGGTTCGACAGTTCGTACTGAAGCTTTCTTT. Encoded protein: CAWSVGSTVRTEAFF.

This clonotype has at least ten counts. The V call is TRBV6-1, the J call TRBJ2-5; no definite D call. The CDR3 extends over 14 amino acids. CDR1 is MNHNS and CDR2 is SASEGT in the germline V gene. V was trimmed by 2 bases and J by 5 bases, leaving 12 bases between them. The chain's CDR3 is CASSEYPGGETQYF. The DNA for the CDR3 is TGTGCCAGCAGTGAATACCCAGGTGGGGAGACCCAGTACTTC.

This clonotype has a count of ten or more. The chain carries TRBV12-3 or TRBV12-4 and TRBJ2-7; 7 bases map to TRBD1. The CDR3 length is 13 residues. V dropped 8 bases and J dropped 0; count of bases not matched to a gene: 4. The CDR3 region is CASSDRSSYEQYF. As DNA, the CDR3 is TGTGCCAGCTCGGACAGGTCCTCCTACGAGCAGTACTTC.

This clonotype appeared a few times. The V and J genes are TRBV5-1 and TRBJ1-2; no definite D call. CDR1 SGHRS and CDR2 YFSETQ come from the germline V gene. Trimming pared 1 base from V and 4 bases from J, leaving 14 bases between. This CDR3 contains 15 residues. This CDR3 reads CASSLWIGGTYGYTF. The CDR3, as DNA: TGCGCCAGCAGCTTGTGGATAGGCGGAACCTATGGCTACACCTTC.

The V call is TRBV20-1, the J call TRBJ2-3; D is possibly TRBD1 (6 bases). Germline V gene lookup returns CDR1 DFQATT and CDR2 SNEGSKA (reference sequence). Trimming shortened V by 3 bases and J by 6 bases, and 16 bases separated the two germline ends. There are 14 residues in the CDR3. Here the CDR3 reads CSARPGQRQDTQYF. In DNA form, the CDR3 reads TGCAGTGCTAGGCCGGGACAACGTCAGGATACGCAGTATTTT.

There are many counts of this clonotype. V usage is TRBV29-1 and J usage is TRBJ2-1, with 9 nucleotides matching TRBD2. The CDR3 covers 15 residues. Trimming removed 3 bases from V and 3 bases from J; junction bases left unmatched: 6. Germline lookup yields CDR1 SQVTM and CDR2 ANQGSEA. The CDR3 here is CSVEFSGGLYNEQFF. The CDR3 region has the DNA TGCAGCGTTGAGTTTAGCGGGGGACTCTACAATGAGCAGTTCTTC.

Many counts were recorded for this clonotype. The chain joins TRBV6-6 to TRBJ2-3, with D unclear. CDR1 MNHNY and CDR2 SVGAGI come from the germline V gene (reference sequence). The CDR3 runs 14 residues. V gave up 0 bases and J gave up 2 bases, with 6 bases separating them. This CDR3 is CASSYSSFTDTQYF. The CDR3 nucleotides are TGTGCCAGCAGTTACTCTAGTTTCACAGATACGCAGTATTTT.

This clonotype was seen a handful of times. The CDR3 coding sequence is TGCAGCGTTGAAGATCAAAGATTTCCCAGCTCCTACGAGCAGTACTTC. Translation: CSVEDQRFPSSYEQYF. The chain is built from TRBV29-1 and TRBJ2-7, with D uncertain. The CDR3 sequence is 16 residues long. Germline V gene data show CDR1 as SQVTM and CDR2 as ANQGSEA. Deletions cut 0 bases from V and 0 bases from J, with 15 bases between.

CDR3 DNA: TGCGCCAGCAGCTATCGGGCAGGGGGCCCCTACGAGCAGTACTTC. This gives the protein CASSYRAGGPYEQYF. The gene calls are TRBV5-1 and TRBJ2-7, with TRBD1 identical over 8 bases. V lost 3 bases to trimming and J lost 2 bases; unmatched junction nucleotides: 7. The length of the CDR3 is 15 residues. Germline V gene lookup returns CDR1 SGHRS and CDR2 YFSETQ.

This clonotype appeared many times. The rearrangement uses TRBV12-3 or TRBV12-4 and TRBJ1-3, with 9 nucleotides matching TRBD1. The length of the CDR3 is 16 residues. V trimming: 8 bases; J trimming: 1 base; junction bases outside the gene matches: 9. CDR3 protein: CASGTDRGKSGNTIYF. CDR3 sequence (DNA): TGTGCCAGCGGAACGGACAGGGGCAAGTCTGGAAACACCATATATTTT.

The CDR3: CASSPWGANEQYF. CDR3 sequence (DNA): TGCGCCAGCAGCCCATGGGGGGCCAACGAGCAGTACTTC. The genes are TRBV5-1 and TRBJ2-7; perhaps D is TRBD1 or TRBD2 (6 bases each). Trimming pared 4 bases from V and 5 bases from J, leaving 13 bases between. This CDR3 region has 13 residues. CDR1 is SGHRS and CDR2 is YFSETQ in the germline V gene.

This clonotype was recorded at least ten times. The chain recombines TRBV29-1 with TRBJ1-2, with TRBD1 identical over 9 bases. Germline CDR1 SQVTM, CDR2 ANQGSEA. Unmatched junction bases numbered 0, after V lost 3 bases and J lost 4 bases. The CDR3 has 12 residues. The CDR3 spells CSVETGGYGYTF. CDR3 sequence (DNA): TGCAGCGTTGAGACAGGGGGCTATGGCTACACCTTC.

This sequence joins TRBV5-1 and TRBJ2-3, with no clear D. Germline lookup yields CDR1 SGHRS and CDR2 YFSETQ. V was clipped by 4 bases and J by 3 bases, with 9 bases between them. The CDR3 covers 13 residues. The CDR3 DNA reads TGCGCCAGCAGCCCGCCGGAGACAGATACGCAGTATTTT. Translating gives CASSPPETDTQYF.

The chain combines TRBV11-3 with TRBJ1-2; TRBD1 is a possible D gene (5 bases). The germline V gene encodes CDR1 SGHNT and CDR2 YENEEA. The CDR3 has 20 amino acids. V was shortened by 6 bases and J by 2 bases, with 31 bases between the two germline ends. The CDR3 DNA follows: TGTGCCAGCAGTGAAGCGCCGGACGGTATTACCGAGGGGCCCAACTATGGCTACACCTTC. Translating gives CASSEAPDGITEGPNYGYTF.

This clonotype was observed many times. The genes are TRBV6-5 and TRBJ2-7; tentatively, D is TRBD1 (5 bases). V was cut by 5 bases and J by 3 bases, with 14 bases left in between. Per the germline V gene, CDR1 is MNHEY and CDR2 is SVGAGI. The CDR3 is made up of 14 amino acids. The chain's CDR3 is CASSHQDIGYEQYF. DNA for the CDR3: TGTGCCAGCAGTCACCAGGACATTGGCTACGAGCAGTACTTC.

The CDR3 sequence: CSAAAEGHQPQHF. In DNA, the CDR3 is TGCAGTGCTGCCGCGGAGGGGCATCAGCCCCAGCATTTT. V is TRBV20-1 and J is TRBJ1-5; TRBD1 might be the D (5 bases). The germline V gene encodes CDR1 DFQATT and CDR2 SNEGSKA (reference sequence). The CDR3 runs to 13 residues. V lost 5 bases, J lost 5 bases, and 13 bases lay in between.

This clonotype was detected ten times or more. This chain joins TRBV6-2 or TRBV6-3 and TRBJ2-1; tentative D call: TRBD1 (5 bases). V was trimmed by 2 bases and J by 2 bases, leaving 10 bases between them. The CDR3 runs to 15 residues. The V gene's germline CDR1 is MNHEY and CDR2 SVGEGT. CDR3 nucleotide sequence: TGTGCCAGCAGTTACGGCCAGGGTCCCTACAATGAGCAGTTCTTC. Protein product: CASSYGQGPYNEQFF.

The genes are TRBV27 and TRBJ1-2, with D unclear. The CDR3 consists of 15 residues. From germline, CDR1 is MNHEY and CDR2 SMNVEV (reference sequence). Trimming cost V 3 bases and J 8 bases, with 19 bases left between them. The CDR3 nucleotides are TGTGCCAGCAGTTTTATCGTTGGCCAAACGGAGGGCTACACCTTC. Translated: CASSFIVGQTEGYTF.

The V call is TRBV20-1, the J call TRBJ1-2; possibly TRBD1 for D (5 bases). The germline gives CDR1 DFQATT, CDR2 SNEGSKA (reference sequence). Trimming removed 2 bases at V and 8 bases at J, with 15 bases between. The length of the CDR3 is 13 residues. The chain's CDR3 is CSARMAFGDGYTF. In DNA, the CDR3 is TGCAGTGCTAGAATGGCGTTTGGGGACGGCTACACCTTC.

In this sample, this clonotype turned up many times. This chain connects TRBV7-2 to TRBJ2-1, with D unresolved. Germline CDR1 and CDR2: SGHTA and FQGNSA. Trimming took 1 base from V and 3 from J, leaving 7 bases between them. The length of the CDR3 is 14 residues. The CDR3 here is CASSLVADYNEQFF. DNA of the CDR3: TGTGCCAGCAGCTTAGTGGCTGACTACAATGAGCAGTTCTTC.

For this clonotype: It may be a read error: a sequence one base away is much more abundant. The chain joins TRBV20-1 to TRBJ2-7, with D perhaps TRBD2 (5 bases). This CDR3 is built from 16 residues. V lost 1 base and J lost 5, with 21 bases in between. Per germline, CDR1 DFQATT and CDR2 SNEGSKA (reference sequence). In DNA, the CDR3 is TGCAGTGCTAGAGCCGAGGACTCGCCGGGTCACCACGAGCAGTACTTC. Translating it yields CSARAEDSPGHHEQYF.

The V gene is TRBV7-9, the J gene TRBJ2-3; D is uncertain. Germline V gives CDR1 SEHNR, CDR2 FQNEAQ (reference sequence). V dropped 0 bases and J dropped 6 bases, with 10 bases sitting between them. The CDR3 consists of 14 residues. DNA for the CDR3: TGTGCCAGCAGCTTAGCTGATGGGAAGGATACGCAGTATTTT. As protein: CASSLADGKDTQYF.

The CDR3 loop is CASSSDSNEKLFF. CDR3 nucleotide sequence: TGTGCCAGCAGCTCTGACAGTAATGAAAAACTGTTTTTT. The chain has TRBV5-5 and TRBJ1-4, with D tentatively TRBD1 (5 bases). Germline V gene data show CDR1 as SGHKS and CDR2 as YYEKEE (reference sequence). The V end lost 3 bases, the J end lost 4 bases, and 7 bases lay between the germline ends. This CDR3 spans 13 amino acids.

This clonotype was seen many times. This chain links TRBV5-4 with TRBJ2-3; TRBD2 agrees at 9 bases. The CDR3 is 16 amino acids. The germline V gene encodes CDR1 SGHNT and CDR2 YYREEE (reference sequence). J was trimmed by 4 bases and V by 5 bases; bases with no gene match: 11. The CDR3 spells CASSFYSSGVADTQYF. The CDR3 DNA follows: TGTGCCAGCAGTTTCTATTCTAGCGGGGTGGCAGATACGCAGTATTTT.

At least ten counts were recorded for this clonotype. The genes are TRBV3-1 and TRBJ1-1, with TRBD1 matching 8 bases. The CDR3 covers 14 residues. Germline CDR1 and CDR2: LGHDT and YNNKEL (reference sequence). The V gene end was trimmed by 1 base and the J gene end by 9 bases; junction bases not matched to a gene: 7. The CDR3 is CASSQGGQGFKAFF. As DNA, the CDR3 is TGTGCCAGCAGCCAAGGCGGACAGGGATTTAAAGCTTTCTTT. Based on the CDR3 plus reference TRBV3-1 and TRBJ1-1, the full variable domain is DTAVSQTPKYLVTQMGNDKSIKCEQNLGHDTMYWYKQDSKKFLKIMFSYNNKELIINETVPNRFSPKSPDKAHLNLHINSLELGDSAVYFCASSQGGQGFKAFFGQGTRLTVV.

This clonotype was counted many times. The chain recombines TRBV5-4 with TRBJ1-2, with a tentative D call TRBD1 (6 bases). CDR1 is SGHNT, CDR2 YYREEE, per germline (reference sequence). V lost 5 bases and J 4 bases, leaving 15 bases between the germline ends. This CDR3 spans 14 amino acids. This CDR3 reads CASRLMTGSYGYTF. CDR3 coding DNA: TGTGCCAGCAGATTGATGACAGGTAGCTATGGCTACACCTTC.

This clonotype was seen ten or more times. The V call is TRBV12-3 or TRBV12-4, the J call TRBJ2-1, with 8 positions matching TRBD2. There are 15 residues in the CDR3. V gave up 6 bases and J gave up 0 bases; unmatched junction bases: 4. CDR3 nucleotides: TGTGCCAGCAGCCTCGGGGGGGGCTCCTACAATGAGCAGTTCTTC. As protein: CASSLGGGSYNEQFF.

This clonotype showed up many times. J is TRBJ2-5 and V is TRBV12-3 or TRBV12-4, with D possibly TRBD1 on 6 matching bases. The CDR3 is 14 residues long. V lost 5 bases, J lost 2 bases, and 12 bases lay in between. The CDR3 here is CASSPRQVQETQYF. The CDR3 DNA is TGTGCCAGCAGTCCCCGACAGGTACAAGAGACCCAGTACTTC.

The V call is TRBV20-1, the J call TRBJ2-3; D is ambiguous. In germline, CDR1 is DFQATT, CDR2 SNEGSKA (reference sequence). The CDR3 covers 12 residues. V shed 7 bases and J shed 1 base, with 9 bases lying between them. The CDR3 loop is CSGRRGTDTQYF. Here the CDR3 DNA reads TGCAGTGGAAGACGGGGCACAGATACGCAGTATTTT.

To note about this clonotype: This may stem from a read error, because a much larger clone lies one nucleotide away. J is TRBJ2-5 and V is TRBV29-1; maybe TRBD1 (6 bases). CDR1 and CDR2 from the germline V gene are SQVTM and ANQGSEA. The V gene lost 7 bases and the J gene lost 4 bases, with 13 bases spanning the gap. CDR3 size: 12 residues. CDR3 protein: CSGRGSAETQYF. CDR3 in DNA: TGCAGCGGTAGGGGGTCGGCAGAGACCCAGTACTTC.